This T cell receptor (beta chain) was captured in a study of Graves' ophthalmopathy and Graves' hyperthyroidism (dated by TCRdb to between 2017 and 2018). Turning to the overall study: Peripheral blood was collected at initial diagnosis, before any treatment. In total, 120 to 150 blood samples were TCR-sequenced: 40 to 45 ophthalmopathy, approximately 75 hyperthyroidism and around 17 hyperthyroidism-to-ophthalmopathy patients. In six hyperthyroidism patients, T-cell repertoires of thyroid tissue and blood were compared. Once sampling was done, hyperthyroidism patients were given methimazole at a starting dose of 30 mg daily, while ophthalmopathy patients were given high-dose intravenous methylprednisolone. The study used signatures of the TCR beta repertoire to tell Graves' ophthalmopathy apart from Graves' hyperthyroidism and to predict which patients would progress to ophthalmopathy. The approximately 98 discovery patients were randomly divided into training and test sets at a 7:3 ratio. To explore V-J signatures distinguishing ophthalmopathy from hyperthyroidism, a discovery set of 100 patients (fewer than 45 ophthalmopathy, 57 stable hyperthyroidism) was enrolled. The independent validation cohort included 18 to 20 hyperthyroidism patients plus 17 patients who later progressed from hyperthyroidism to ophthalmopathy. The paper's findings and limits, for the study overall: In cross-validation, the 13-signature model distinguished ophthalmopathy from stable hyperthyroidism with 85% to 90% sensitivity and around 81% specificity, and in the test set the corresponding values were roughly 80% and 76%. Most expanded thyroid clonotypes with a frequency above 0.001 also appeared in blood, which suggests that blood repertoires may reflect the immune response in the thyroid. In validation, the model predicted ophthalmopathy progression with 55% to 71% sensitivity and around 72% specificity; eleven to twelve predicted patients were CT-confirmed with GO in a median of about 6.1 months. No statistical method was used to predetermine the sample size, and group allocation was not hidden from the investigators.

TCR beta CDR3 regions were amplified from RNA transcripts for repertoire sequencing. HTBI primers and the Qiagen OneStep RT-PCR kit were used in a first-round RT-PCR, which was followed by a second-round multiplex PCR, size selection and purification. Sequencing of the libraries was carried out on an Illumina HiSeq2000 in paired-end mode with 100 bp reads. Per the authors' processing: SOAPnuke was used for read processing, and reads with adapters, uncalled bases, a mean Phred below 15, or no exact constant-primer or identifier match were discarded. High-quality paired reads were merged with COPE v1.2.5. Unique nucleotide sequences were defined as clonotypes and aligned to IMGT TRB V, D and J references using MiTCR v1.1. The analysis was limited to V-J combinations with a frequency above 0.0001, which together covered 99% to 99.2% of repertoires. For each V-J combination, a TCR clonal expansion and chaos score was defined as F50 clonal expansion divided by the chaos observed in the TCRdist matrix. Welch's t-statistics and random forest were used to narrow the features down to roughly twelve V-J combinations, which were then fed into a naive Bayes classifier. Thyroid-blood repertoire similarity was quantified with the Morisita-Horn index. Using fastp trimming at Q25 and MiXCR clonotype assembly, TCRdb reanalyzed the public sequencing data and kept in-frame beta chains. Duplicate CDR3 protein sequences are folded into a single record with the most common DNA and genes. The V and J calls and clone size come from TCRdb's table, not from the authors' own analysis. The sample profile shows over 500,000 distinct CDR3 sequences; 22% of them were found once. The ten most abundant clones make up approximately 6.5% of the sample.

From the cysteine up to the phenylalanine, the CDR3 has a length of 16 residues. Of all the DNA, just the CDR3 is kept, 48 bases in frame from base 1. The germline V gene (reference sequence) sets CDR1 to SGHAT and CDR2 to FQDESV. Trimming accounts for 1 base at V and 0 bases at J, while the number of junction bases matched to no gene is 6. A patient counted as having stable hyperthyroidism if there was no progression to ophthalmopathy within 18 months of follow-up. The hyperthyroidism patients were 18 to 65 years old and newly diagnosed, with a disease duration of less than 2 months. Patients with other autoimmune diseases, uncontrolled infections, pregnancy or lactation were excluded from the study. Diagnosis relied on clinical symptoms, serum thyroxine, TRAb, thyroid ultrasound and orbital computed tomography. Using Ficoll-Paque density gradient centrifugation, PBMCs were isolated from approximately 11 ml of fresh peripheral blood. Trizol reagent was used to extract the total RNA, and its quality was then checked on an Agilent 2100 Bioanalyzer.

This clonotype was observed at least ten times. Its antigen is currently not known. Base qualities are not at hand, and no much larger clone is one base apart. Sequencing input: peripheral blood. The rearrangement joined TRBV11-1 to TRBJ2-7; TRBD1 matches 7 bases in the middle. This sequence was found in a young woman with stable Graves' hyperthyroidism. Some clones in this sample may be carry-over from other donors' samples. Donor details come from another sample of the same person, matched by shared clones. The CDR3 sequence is CASSLEGQPSSYEQYF. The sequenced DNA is TGTGCCAGCAGCTTAGAGGGACAGCCGAGCTCCTACGAGCAGTACTTC.